Listed here are 15 T cell receptor beta chains from one sample, sequenced in a study of blood T cell repertoires in COVID-19. Assay: immunoSEQ multiplex PCR; the TCRdb copy retains only in-frame clones and omits some. The table shows roughly 300,000 clones, with around 85% occurring only once. The sample taken for sequencing was PBMCs or T cells enriched from blood (not recorded which). All receptors come from a woman in her thirties or forties with acute COVID-19.

The rearrangement joins TRBV9 to TRBJ2-3; D is unresolved. Germline CDR1 SGDLS, CDR2 YYNGEE. This CDR3 contains 14 residues. Trimming pared 0 bases from V and 2 bases from J, leaving 7 bases between. Here the CDR3 DNA reads TGTGCCAGCAGCGTAGGACTTATCACAGATACGCAGTATTTT. Its protein is CASSVGLITDTQYF.

The V and J genes are TRBV19 and TRBJ2-7; TRBD2 matches at 8 bases. This CDR3 is 14 amino acids long. Germline values: CDR1 LNHDA, CDR2 SQIVND (reference sequence). V dropped 4 bases and J dropped 4; count of bases not matched to a gene: 6. This CDR3 is CASSKGLVVYEQYF. In DNA, the CDR3 is TGTGCCAGTAGTAAGGGACTAGTAGTTTACGAGCAGTACTTC.

J is TRBJ1-1 and V is TRBV13; D remains unclear. Germline-derived CDR1 and CDR2 are PRHDT and FYEKMQ (reference sequence). CDR3 size: 14 residues. Trimming removed 5 bases from V and 6 bases from J, with 16 bases in between. The CDR3 here is CASSTSILAPEAFF. The DNA for the CDR3 is TGTGCCAGCAGCACCTCTATTCTAGCGCCTGAAGCTTTCTTT.

J is TRBJ1-4 and V is TRBV10-3, with 10 bases matching TRBD1. The length of the CDR3 is 14 residues. V trimming: 4 bases; J trimming: 7 bases; junction bases outside the gene matches: 3. CDR1 is ENHRY and CDR2 is SYGVKD in the germline V gene. The CDR3 reads CAISGTGGFEKLFF. The CDR3 DNA reads as TGTGCCATCAGTGGGACAGGGGGTTTTGAAAAACTGTTTTTT.

The V and J genes are TRBV4-2 and TRBJ1-2, with TRBD1 matching over 9 bases. From germline, CDR1 is LGHNA and CDR2 YNFKEQ. The CDR3 has 16 residues. V lost 1 base to trimming and J lost 7 bases; unmatched junction nucleotides: 10. This CDR3 reads CASSQAVEQGAIGYTF. Here the CDR3 DNA reads TGTGCCAGCAGCCAAGCAGTCGAACAGGGGGCAATTGGCTACACCTTC.

The sample holds a few counts of this clone. The rearrangement uses TRBV7-8 and TRBJ1-2; the match to TRBD1 covers 7 bases. The length of the CDR3 is 15 residues. The junction had 13 bases not matched to a gene; V was cut back by 5 bases and J by 7 bases. Germline CDR1 SGHVS, CDR2 FQNEAQ. DNA for the CDR3: TGTGCCAGCAGCCAAAACCACAGGGGTGGCTCTGGCTACACCTTC. Residues: CASSQNHRGGSGYTF.

In its sample, this clone was seen a few times. The V gene is TRBV2, the J gene TRBJ1-5; weak D call: TRBD1 (6 bases). CDR1 and CDR2 (germline): SNHLY, FYNNEI. This CDR3 contains 14 residues. Trimming took 3 bases from V and 4 from J, leaving 10 bases between them. CDR3: CASSDQTGNQPQHF. The CDR3 nucleotides read TGTGCCAGCAGTGATCAGACAGGTAATCAGCCCCAGCATTTT.

The chain recombines TRBV27 with TRBJ1-5, with D unresolved. This CDR3 has 16 amino acids. CDR1 and CDR2 (germline): MNHEY, SMNVEV (reference sequence). With 0 bases removed from V and 0 bases from J, the gap between germline ends came to 9 bases. The CDR3 loop reads CASSLSGLLSNQPQHF. The CDR3 nucleotides are TGTGCCAGCAGTTTATCCGGACTGCTTAGCAATCAGCCCCAGCATTTT.

Of note for this clone: Other DNA sequences from this sample encode an identical CDR3 as well. The J gene is TRBJ2-1, the V gene TRBV5-1; D uncertain. The CDR3 covers 12 residues. Germline V gene sequence: CDR1 SGHRS, CDR2 YFSETQ. Trimming took off 4 bases at V and 7 bases at J, with 9 bases between the two ends. The CDR3 reads CASSLGGNEQFF. The CDR3 bases are TGCGCCAGCAGCCTAGGTGGAAATGAGCAGTTCTTC.

The genes are TRBV19 and TRBJ2-3; possible D gene TRBD1, 5 bases. This CDR3 is built from 12 residues. Germline values: CDR1 LNHDA, CDR2 SQIVND (reference sequence). The V and J ends lost 8 bases and 1 base respectively, with 7 bases between them. CDR3 protein: CASAGRTDTQYF. CDR3 nucleotides: TGTGCCAGTGCAGGGCGCACAGATACGCAGTATTTT.

The chain has TRBV14 and TRBJ2-3, with 12 bases matching TRBD2. Germline CDR1 is SGHDN and CDR2 is FVKESK. The CDR3 is 22 residues long. Trimming at V came to 0 bases and at J to 0 bases, leaving 16 bases not matched to a gene. CDR3 sequence (DNA): TGTGCCAGCAGCCAAGATCGTTCGGCTAGCGGGAGGGCCGAAGTTAGCACAGATACGCAGTATTTT. This sequence encodes CASSQDRSASGRAEVSTDTQYF.

The gene calls are TRBV3-1 (or the pseudogene TRBV3-2) and TRBJ2-1; D unclear. Trimming took off 4 bases at V and 3 bases at J, with 7 bases between the two ends. In germline, CDR1 is LGHDT, CDR2 YNNKEL (reference sequence). This CDR3 is 13 amino acids long. The CDR3 DNA sequence: TGTGCCAGCAGCCGGCAGATCTACAATGAGCAGTTCTTC. The encoded protein is CASSRQIYNEQFF.

The V gene is TRBV12-5, the J gene TRBJ2-1; TRBD1 agrees at 9 bases. Trimming cost V 5 bases and J 0 bases; bases outside gene matches: 2. CDR1 LGHNT and CDR2 FRNRAP come from the germline V gene. The CDR3 length is 15 residues. Here the CDR3 reads CASGMTGGSYNEQFF. The CDR3 DNA is TGTGCTAGTGGTATGACAGGGGGCTCCTACAATGAGCAGTTCTTC.

J is TRBJ2-1 and V is TRBV7-2, with D possibly being TRBD1 (5 bases). Germline CDR1 and CDR2: SGHTA and FQGNSA. Trimming removed 1 base at V and 5 bases at J, with 9 bases between. The length of the CDR3 is 14 residues. The CDR3 is CASSLETAHNEQFF. Written as DNA, the CDR3 is TGTGCCAGCAGCTTAGAGACAGCCCACAATGAGCAGTTCTTC.

The chain is built from TRBV7-2 and TRBJ1-5, with 9 bases matching TRBD1. Looked up from germline, CDR1 is SGHTA and CDR2 is FQGNSA. The CDR3 is 16 amino acids. With V trimmed by 3 bases and J by 0 bases, 3 bases remained unmatched. Here the CDR3 DNA reads TGTGCCAGCAGCTTTCCGGGACAGGGTAGCAATCAGCCCCAGCATTTT. Protein sequence: CASSFPGQGSNQPQHF.